The 3 T cell receptor beta chains below all came from one sample that was sequenced in a study of shared clonotypes between healthy human individuals. This table comes from immunoSEQ multiplex PCR, and its TCRdb copy is limited to in-frame clones, with some not included. The sample carries some 2.1 million clones, just under 95% recorded once. Terminally differentiated effector memory CD45RA+ cells were excluded by CCR7 positive selection of CD45RO-negative cells. The sequencing sample was made of naive CD8+ T cells sorted from blood. These receptor sequences come from a man aged 18-30 years in good health.

Worth noting for this clone: The sample carries other DNA sequences with the same CDR3. V usage is TRBV28 and J usage is TRBJ1-6, with unresolved D. Per germline, CDR1 MDHEN and CDR2 SYDVKM. CDR3 length equals 13 residues. V shed 4 bases and J shed 7 bases, with 8 bases lying between them. The CDR3 loop reads CASSYRGNSPLHF. Written as DNA, the CDR3 is TGTGCCAGCAGTTACAGAGGAAATTCACCCCTCCACTTT.

The CDR3 region is CASSQGLALTDTQYF. The CDR3 DNA sequence: TGTGCCAGCAGTCAGGGACTAGCGTTGACAGATACGCAGTATTTT. The V and J genes are TRBV5-6 and TRBJ2-3; 10 bases are shared with TRBD2. Per the germline V gene, CDR1 is SGHDT and CDR2 is YYEEEE. V lost 5 bases to trimming and J lost 3 bases; unmatched junction nucleotides: 6. There are 15 residues in the CDR3. The whole variable domain, remainder taken from reference TRBV5-6 and TRBJ2-3, is DAGVTQSPTHLIKTRGQQVTLRCSPKSGHDTVSWYQQALGQGPQFIFQYYEEEERQRGNFPDRFSGHQFPNYSSELNVNALLLGDSALYLCASSQGLALTDTQYFGPGTRLTVL.

The rearrangement joins TRBV30 to TRBJ2-1; 10 bases map to TRBD2. With 4 bases clipped from V and 5 bases from J, the junction kept 8 bases outside the gene matches. CDR1 and CDR2 (germline): GTSNPN, SVGIG (reference sequence). CDR3 length equals 15 residues. Written as DNA, the CDR3 is TGTGCCTGGACAGACCTAGCGGGGGAAAACAATGAGCAGTTCTTC. Translation: CAWTDLAGENNEQFF. The complete variable domain, with remaining parts taken from reference TRBV30 and TRBJ2-1, reads SQTIHQWPATLVQPVGSPLSLECTVEGTSNPNLYWYRQAAGRGLQLLFYSVGIGQISSEVPQNLSASRPQDRQFILSSKKLLLSDSGFYLCAWTDLAGENNEQFFGPGTRLTVL.